The 6 T cell receptor beta chains given below trace back to one sample, sequenced in a study of T cell repertoires in cytomegalovirus infection. Each CDR3 protein gets one entry after TCRdb re-called the reads with MiXCR. This table has 230,000 or so distinct CDR3 sequences, over 15% appearing once. The specimen was CD8+ T cells from PBMCs. The receptors here all came from a human donor in good health (CMV status not recorded). Some clones in this sample may be carry-over from other donors' samples.

The chain recombines TRBV18 with TRBJ1-6; 8 bases map to TRBD1. CDR1 KGHSH and CDR2 LQKENI come from the germline V gene. Trimming took 0 bases from V and 7 from J; bases not matched to a gene: 2. The CDR3 has 15 residues. The CDR3 here is CASSPPDRVNSPLHF. As DNA, the CDR3 is TGTGCCAGCTCACCACCGGACAGGGTCAATTCACCCCTCCACTTT.

The V gene is TRBV12-3 or TRBV12-4, the J gene TRBJ2-4; no definite D call. The CDR3 runs to 15 residues. Trimming cost V 3 bases and J 2 bases, with 11 bases left between them. CDR3: CASSFQDITKNIQYF. CDR3 in DNA: TGTGCCAGCAGTTTTCAGGATATCACCAAAAACATTCAGTACTTC.

The chain recombines TRBV5-5 with TRBJ1-1; weak D call: TRBD1 (6 bases). The CDR3 has 13 amino acids. The germline V and J ends were trimmed by 3 bases and 7 bases, with 13 bases remaining between them. The germline gives CDR1 SGHKS, CDR2 YYEKEE (reference sequence). The DNA of the CDR3 is TGTGCCAGCAGCTCTCGGGACACCCTTGAAGCTTTCTTT. Amino acid sequence: CASSSRDTLEAFF. The whole variable domain, filled in from reference TRBV5-5 and TRBJ1-1, reads DAGVTQSPTHLIKTRGQQVTLRCSPISGHKSVSWYQQVLGQGPQFIFQYYEKEERGRGNFPDRFSARQFPNYSSELNVNALLLGDSALYLCASSSRDTLEAFFGQGTRLTVV.

Only a few counts were recorded for this clonotype. The chain has TRBV6-5 and TRBJ2-3; 8 nucleotides line up with TRBD1. The CDR3 sequence is 15 residues long. V lost 0 bases and J lost 5; bases outside the gene matches: 4. CDR1 MNHEY and CDR2 SVGAGI come from the germline V gene. The CDR3 loop reads CASSYSWTGKDTQYF. CDR3 in DNA: TGTGCCAGCAGTTACTCGTGGACAGGGAAAGATACGCAGTATTTT.

This clonotype came up many times. The chain recombines TRBV7-6 with TRBJ2-1, with 12 bases aligning to TRBD2. CDR1 is SGHVS, CDR2 FNYEAQ, per germline. Trimming at V came to 2 bases and at J to 8 bases, leaving 4 bases not matched to a gene. The CDR3 contains 15 residues. The CDR3 sequence is CASSLSSGGVDEQFF. CDR3 nucleotide sequence: TGTGCCAGCAGCTTATCTAGCGGGGGGGTCGATGAGCAGTTCTTC.

This clonotype was observed a handful of times. The chain is built from TRBV5-6 and TRBJ2-7; 7 bases agree with TRBD2. The germline gives CDR1 SGHDT, CDR2 YYEEEE. With 4 bases clipped from V and 3 bases from J, the junction kept 19 bases outside the gene matches. The CDR3 length is 18 residues. The CDR3 spells CASSPGGMGSHYLYEQYF. CDR3 nucleotides: TGTGCCAGCAGCCCGGGGGGAATGGGCTCACATTACCTCTACGAGCAGTACTTC.